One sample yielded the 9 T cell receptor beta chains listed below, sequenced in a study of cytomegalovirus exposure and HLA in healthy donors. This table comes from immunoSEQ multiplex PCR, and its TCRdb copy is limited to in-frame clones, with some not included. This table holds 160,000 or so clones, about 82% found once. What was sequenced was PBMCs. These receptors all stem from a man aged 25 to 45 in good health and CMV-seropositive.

CDR3 nucleotides: TGTGCCAGTAGTGACGACAGGGGGATGAACAATGAGCAGTTCTTC. This gives the protein CASSDDRGMNNEQFF. The chain recombines TRBV19 with TRBJ2-1; 9 bases are a match to TRBD1. From germline, CDR1 is LNHDA and CDR2 SQIVND (reference sequence). The CDR3 sequence is 15 residues long. V dropped 5 bases and J dropped 5; count of bases not matched to a gene: 7.

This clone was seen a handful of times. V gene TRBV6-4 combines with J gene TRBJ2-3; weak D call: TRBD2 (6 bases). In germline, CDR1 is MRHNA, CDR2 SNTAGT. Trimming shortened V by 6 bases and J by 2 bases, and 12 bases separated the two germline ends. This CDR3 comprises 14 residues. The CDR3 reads CASSHSGDTDTQYF. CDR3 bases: TGTGCCAGCAGCCATAGCGGAGACACAGATACGCAGTATTTT.

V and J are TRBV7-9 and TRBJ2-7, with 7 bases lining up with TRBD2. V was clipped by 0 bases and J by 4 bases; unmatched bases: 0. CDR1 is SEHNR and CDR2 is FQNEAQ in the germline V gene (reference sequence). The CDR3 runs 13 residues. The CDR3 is CASSLAGGYEQYF. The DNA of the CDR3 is TGTGCCAGCAGCTTAGCGGGAGGGTACGAGCAGTACTTC.

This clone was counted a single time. In DNA, the CDR3 is TGCGCCAGCAGCCAAGTTGTGGCCCTGAGGGAACAGTTCTTC. This encodes CASSQVVALREQFF. This chain links TRBV4-3 with TRBJ2-1, with a tentative D call TRBD2 (5 bases). CDR3 size: 14 residues. V was clipped by 1 base and J by 13 bases, with 17 bases between them. Per germline, CDR1 LGHNA and CDR2 YSLEER.

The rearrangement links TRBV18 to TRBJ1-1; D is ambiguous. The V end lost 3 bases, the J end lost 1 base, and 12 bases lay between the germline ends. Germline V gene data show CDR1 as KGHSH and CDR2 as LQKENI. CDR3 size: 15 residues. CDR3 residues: CASSPPGGQNTEAFF. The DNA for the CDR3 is TGTGCCAGCTCACCCCCGGGAGGGCAGAACACTGAAGCTTTCTTT. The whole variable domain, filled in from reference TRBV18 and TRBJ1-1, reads NAGVMQNPRHLVRRRGQEARLRCSPMKGHSHVYWYRQLPEEGLKFMVYLQKENIIDESGMPKERFSAEFPKEGPSILRIQQVVRGDSAAYFCASSPPGGQNTEAFFGQGTRLTVV.

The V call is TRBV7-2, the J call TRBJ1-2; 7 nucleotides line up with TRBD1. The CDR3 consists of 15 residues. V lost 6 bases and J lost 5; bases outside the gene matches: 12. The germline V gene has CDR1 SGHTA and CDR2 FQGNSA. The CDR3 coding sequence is TGTGCCAGCAGGCGGGAACCCGCGACAGGGTATGGCTACACCTTC. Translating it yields CASRREPATGYGYTF.

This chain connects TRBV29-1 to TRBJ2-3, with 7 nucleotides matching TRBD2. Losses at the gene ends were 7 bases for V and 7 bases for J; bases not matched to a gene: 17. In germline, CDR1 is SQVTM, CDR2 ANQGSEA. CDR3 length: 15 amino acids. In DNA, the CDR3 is TGCAGCGCCACCGGGCGGACTAGAAATCTATATACGCAGTATTTT. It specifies CSATGRTRNLYTQYF.

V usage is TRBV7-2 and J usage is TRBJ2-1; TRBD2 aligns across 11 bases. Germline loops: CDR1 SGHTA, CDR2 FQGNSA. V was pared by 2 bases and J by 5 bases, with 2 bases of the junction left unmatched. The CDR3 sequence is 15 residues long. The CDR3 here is CASSLIAGGDNEQFF. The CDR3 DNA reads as TGTGCCAGCAGCTTAATAGCGGGGGGGGACAATGAGCAGTTCTTC.

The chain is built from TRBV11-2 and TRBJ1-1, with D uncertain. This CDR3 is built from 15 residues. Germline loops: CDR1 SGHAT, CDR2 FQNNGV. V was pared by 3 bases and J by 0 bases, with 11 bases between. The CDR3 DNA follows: TGTGCCAGCAGCTTGTTGGCGGGAATGAACACTGAAGCTTTCTTT. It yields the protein CASSLLAGMNTEAFF.